This entry is about one T cell receptor beta chain. This record belongs to a study of blood T cell repertoires in COVID-19. Turning to the study itself: Material from acute and convalescent COVID-19 was sourced from the United States, Italy and Spain. The analysed material was cDNA or gDNA that came from T cells, B-cell-depleted T cells, or PBMCs.

The J segment lost 6 bases and the V segment lost 4 bases, leaving 6 bases of the junction unmatched. From germline, CDR1 is MGHRA and CDR2 YSYEKL. There are 15 residues in the CDR3. Sequenced by immunoSEQ multiplex PCR; TCRdb stores in-frame clones only, minus some. The sample consists of 100,000 to 150,000 clones, approximately 88% of them appearing once. The chain couples TRBV4-1 to TRBJ1-4, with 9 positions matching TRBD1. The TCR sequence derives from a man between 65 and 85 years old with active COVID-19. Input material: peripheral blood. CDR3 DNA sequence: TGCGCCAGCAGCCCCGGGGACAGGGTCGATGAAAAACTGTTTTTT. As protein: CASSPGDRVDEKLFF.